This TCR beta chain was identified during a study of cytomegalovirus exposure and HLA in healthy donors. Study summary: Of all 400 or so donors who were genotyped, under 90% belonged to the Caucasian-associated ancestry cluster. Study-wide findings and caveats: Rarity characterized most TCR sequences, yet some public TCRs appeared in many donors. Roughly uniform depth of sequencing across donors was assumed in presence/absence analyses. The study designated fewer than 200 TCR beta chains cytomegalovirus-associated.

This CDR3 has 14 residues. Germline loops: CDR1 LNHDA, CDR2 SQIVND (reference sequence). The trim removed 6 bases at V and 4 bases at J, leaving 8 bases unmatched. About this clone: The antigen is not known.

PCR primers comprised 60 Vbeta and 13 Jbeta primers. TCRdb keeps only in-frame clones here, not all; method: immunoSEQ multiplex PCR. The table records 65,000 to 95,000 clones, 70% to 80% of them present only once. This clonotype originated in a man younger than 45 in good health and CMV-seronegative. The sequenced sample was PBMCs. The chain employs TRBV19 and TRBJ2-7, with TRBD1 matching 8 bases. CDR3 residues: CASSRDRRKYEQYF. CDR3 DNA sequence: TGTGCCAGTAGCCGGGACAGGAGGAAATACGAGCAGTACTTC.